This T cell receptor beta chain was sequenced in a study of human T cells and chemical hapten exposure. Across the whole study: Enrolled patients were predominantly female and had alopecia areata, totalis or universalis.

Overall study findings and caveats: Because all patients had alopecia, their immune responses might differ from healthy ones.

The V gene end was trimmed by 4 bases and the J gene end by 7 bases; junction bases not matched to a gene: 18. The CDR3 totals 20 residues. Germline CDR1 LGHNA, CDR2 YNFKEQ. This clonotype was recorded many times. Its target is unknown. As originally analysed: The median was about 96,000 TCRs per sample, ranging about 20,000 to 690,600. TCRdb fed the RACE reads into MiXCR, producing one record per CDR3 protein. TCRdb's processing, not the authors' own work, is the source of the V and J calls. The sample yields 200,000 to 300,000 distinct CDR3 sequences, about 9% seen once. Documented time point: pre-sensitization, week 0. Specified treatment: therapeutic diphenylcyclopropenone sensitization with weekly scalp DPC. Total RNA was extracted from unfractionated whole blood.

The source material was whole blood, sampled in connection with sensitization to the hapten diphenylcyclopropenone (DPC). The chain is built from TRBV4-2 and TRBJ2-1, with 14 bases matching TRBD2. The receptor was isolated from a woman between 35 and 50 years old with alopecia areata. Some clones in this sample may be carry-over from other donors' samples. The CDR3 region has the DNA TGTGCCAGCAGCCTGAACCCGACTAGCGGGAGGGCCATCGGAGGGAATGAGCAGTTCTTC. It translates to CASSLNPTSGRAIGGNEQFF.